A single sample gave rise to the 23 T cell receptor beta chains below, sequenced in a study of cytomegalovirus exposure and HLA in healthy donors. PCR used 60 Vbeta primers and 13 Jbeta primers. Produced via immunoSEQ multiplex PCR; TCRdb's table is partial and in-frame only. The repertoire holds under 150,000 clones, with around 9% as singletons. Sequences were obtained from PBMCs. The origin of the receptors is a middle-aged woman in good health and CMV-seropositive.

Only a few counts were recorded for this clone. The chain combines TRBV5-4 with TRBJ1-2, with D uncertain. With 0 bases removed from V and 3 bases from J, the gap between germline ends came to 9 bases. Germline loops: CDR1 SGHNT, CDR2 YYREEE (reference sequence). The CDR3 contains 14 residues. This CDR3 reads CASSLGQADYGYTF. CDR3 coding DNA: TGTGCCAGCAGCTTGGGGCAGGCAGACTATGGCTACACCTTC.

This rearrangement joins TRBV6-1 to TRBJ1-1; TRBD1 matches 7 bases. Germline values: CDR1 MNHNS, CDR2 SASEGT. The CDR3 is 14 residues long. V was clipped by 6 bases and J by 5 bases; unmatched bases: 9. CDR3 in DNA: TGTGCCAGCAGGGAGGGACAGCCTTGGACTGAAGCTTTCTTT. This sequence encodes CASREGQPWTEAFF.

This clone turned up a few times. CDR3 residues: CASSSGLAAASTGELFF. The DNA of the CDR3 is TGTGCCAGCAGCTCGGGACTAGCGGCTGCCAGCACCGGGGAGCTGTTTTTT. The V gene is TRBV11-2, the J gene TRBJ2-2; 11 bases agree with TRBD2. V lost 4 bases, J lost 4 bases, and 8 bases stayed unmatched. Germline-derived CDR1 and CDR2 are SGHAT and FQNNGV. CDR3 size: 17 residues.

This clone was seen a handful of times. The chain is built from TRBV5-5 and TRBJ1-2, with 7 bases lining up with TRBD1. V dropped 3 bases and J dropped 4; count of bases not matched to a gene: 12. The CDR3 covers 16 residues. Germline V gives CDR1 SGHKS, CDR2 YYEKEE (reference sequence). CDR3 nucleotide sequence: TGTGCCAGCAGCTCGGGACAGCCCCGAGGTGGCTATGGCTACACCTTC. It codes for CASSSGQPRGGYGYTF.

This chain connects TRBV4-3 to TRBJ2-2, with TRBD2 matching 13 bases. Germline trimming cut 4 bases from V and 7 bases from J; bases unmatched to any gene: 0. This CDR3 is 14 amino acids long. Germline V gives CDR1 LGHNA, CDR2 YSLEER. CDR3 bases: TGCGCCAGCAGCCGGACTAGCGGGGGCGGGGAGCTGTTTTTT. This encodes CASSRTSGGGELFF.

The table lists this clone with many counts. The chain links TRBV12-5 to TRBJ2-5; tentatively, D is TRBD2 (6 bases). This CDR3 has 19 amino acids. CDR1 and CDR2 (germline): LGHNT, FRNRAP. Trimming removed 6 bases at V and 0 bases at J, with 26 bases between. CDR3: CASGDPRLDTHQYQETQYF. DNA for the CDR3: TGTGCTAGTGGCGACCCCAGACTAGATACCCACCAATACCAAGAGACCCAGTACTTC.

The rearrangement joins TRBV25-1 to TRBJ1-2, with no clear D. Trimming took 4 bases from V and 3 from J, leaving 12 bases between them. Germline assignment: CDR1 MGHDK and CDR2 SYGVNS. There are 14 residues in the CDR3. The CDR3 DNA reads as TGTGCCAGCAGTGTGGGAGGCTTGGACTATGGCTACACCTTC. Encoded protein: CASSVGGLDYGYTF.

This clone was seen only a few times. The CDR3 bases are TGTGCCAGCAGCAACCCGACAGGCGAGAACACTGAAGCTTTCTTT. This sequence encodes CASSNPTGENTEAFF. This rearrangement joins TRBV7-8 to TRBJ1-1; TRBD1 might be the D (6 bases). V gave up 5 bases and J gave up 1 base, with 14 bases separating them. The CDR3 length is 15 residues. Germline lookup yields CDR1 SGHVS and CDR2 FQNEAQ.

This rearrangement joins TRBV5-6 to TRBJ2-7, with D perhaps matching TRBD2 (5 bases). Germline V gene data show CDR1 as SGHDT and CDR2 as YYEEEE. The CDR3 spans 13 residues. Trimming pared 2 bases from V and 4 bases from J, leaving 10 bases between. The CDR3 DNA follows: TGTGCCAGCAGCTTAGCCGCGGGTTACGAGCAGTACTTC. Protein: CASSLAAGYEQYF.

This clone was found a few times. The chain uses TRBV2 and TRBJ2-7, with D possibly TRBD1 on 6 matching bases. This CDR3 has 16 residues. The V gene lost 6 bases and the J gene lost 0 bases, with 18 bases spanning the gap. Germline V gives CDR1 SNHLY, CDR2 FYNNEI. CDR3 sequence (DNA): TGTGCCAGCAGGCAAGGTATATACAGGGACTCCTACGAGCAGTACTTC. Protein sequence: CASRQGIYRDSYEQYF.

This rearrangement joins TRBV7-9 to TRBJ2-5, with 11 bases lining up with TRBD2. The J segment lost 2 bases and the V segment lost 4 bases, leaving 6 bases of the junction unmatched. This CDR3 has 16 residues. Germline V gives CDR1 SEHNR, CDR2 FQNEAQ (reference sequence). CDR3 DNA sequence: TGTGCCAGCAGCTCTCTAGCGGGGGGACTTCAAGAGACCCAGTACTTC. Translating gives CASSSLAGGLQETQYF.

This clone was seen a few times. The chain uses TRBV19 and TRBJ2-2; 7 bases align to TRBD1. CDR1 and CDR2 (germline): LNHDA, SQIVND (reference sequence). This CDR3 is 16 amino acids long. J was trimmed by 5 bases and V by 0 bases; bases with no gene match: 6. CDR3 sequence reads: CASSIEQGVTTGELFF. CDR3 DNA: TGTGCCAGTAGTATAGAGCAGGGGGTTACGACCGGGGAGCTGTTTTTT.

This clone was observed a few times. The V call is TRBV5-1, the J call TRBJ2-5; 9 nucleotides align to TRBD1. The V and J ends lost 7 bases and 1 base, in that order; junction bases with no gene match: 5. The CDR3 contains 14 residues. Germline CDR1 reads SGHRS; CDR2 reads YFSETQ. CDR3 sequence: CASDRTGVQETQYF. The DNA of the CDR3 is TGCGCCAGCGATCGGACAGGGGTCCAAGAGACCCAGTACTTC.

The CDR3 DNA is TGTGCCAGTACCACCCGGGACACCTCACGAGGGGTCACTGAAGCTTTCTTT. The encoded protein is CASTTRDTSRGVTEAFF. This rearrangement joins TRBV19 to TRBJ1-1; D possibly corresponds to TRBD1 (6 bases). V was shortened by 7 bases and J by 4 bases, with 25 bases between the two germline ends. This CDR3 has 17 amino acids. The germline V gene has CDR1 LNHDA and CDR2 SQIVND (reference sequence).

The rearrangement links TRBV2 to TRBJ1-6; TRBD1 might be the D (5 bases). This CDR3 spans 12 amino acids. Trimming left V 6 bases short and J 10 bases short, with 10 bases between. Per the germline V gene, CDR1 is SNHLY and CDR2 is FYNNEI. CDR3 protein: CASRGEGSPLHF. CDR3 coding DNA: TGTGCCAGCAGAGGGGAGGGGTCACCCCTCCACTTT.

This clone appeared a few times. This sequence joins TRBV15 and TRBJ1-5, with unresolved D. V was pared by 0 bases and J by 8 bases, with 11 bases between. The germline V gene has CDR1 LNHNV and CDR2 YYDKDF (reference sequence). This CDR3 spans 14 amino acids. This CDR3 is CATSRDRVDEPQHF. The CDR3 bases are TGTGCCACCAGCAGAGATAGAGTCGATGAGCCCCAGCATTTT. Combining the CDR3 with reference TRBV15 and TRBJ1-5 gives the whole variable domain DAMVIQNPRYQVTQFGKPVTLSCSQTLNHNVMYWYQQKSSQAPKLLFHYYDKDFNNEADTPDNFQSRRPNTSFCFLDIRSPGLGDTAMYLCATSRDRVDEPQHFGDGTRLSIL.

The J gene is TRBJ1-2, the V gene TRBV27; 8 nucleotides match TRBD1. From germline, CDR1 is MNHEY and CDR2 SMNVEV (reference sequence). V was pared by 6 bases and J by 8 bases, with 8 bases of the junction left unmatched. The CDR3 runs to 13 residues. CDR3 residues: CASRSSGGAGYTF. DNA for the CDR3: TGTGCCAGCAGGTCATCAGGGGGCGCGGGCTACACCTTC.

The chain recombines TRBV6-1 with TRBJ1-2; 7 nucleotides agree with TRBD1. In germline, CDR1 is MNHNS, CDR2 SASEGT. This CDR3 is built from 13 residues. V lost 5 bases and J lost 4; bases outside the gene matches: 4. The CDR3 protein is CASSPRDSYGYTF. The CDR3 coding sequence is TGTGCCAGCAGTCCCAGGGACAGCTATGGCTACACCTTC.

This sequence joins TRBV10-2 and TRBJ2-1, with a tentative D call TRBD2 (5 bases). The germline gives CDR1 WSHSY, CDR2 SAAADI. Trimming took 6 bases from V and 0 from J, leaving 15 bases between them. The CDR3 runs 16 residues. Written as DNA, the CDR3 is TGCGCCAGCAGGGCCGGGATTTCCGACTCCTACAATGAGCAGTTCTTC. Amino acids: CASRAGISDSYNEQFF.

DNA for the CDR3: TGCGCCAGCAGGGAGACAGTCCAAGAGACCCAGTACTTC. This translates into CASRETVQETQYF. V gene TRBV10-2 combines with J gene TRBJ2-5; maybe TRBD1 (5 bases). Trimming removed 6 bases at V and 1 base at J, with 9 bases between. CDR3 length: 13 amino acids. CDR1 is WSHSY, CDR2 SAAADI, per germline.

CDR3 in amino acids: CASSLVNRGIGTGELFF. CDR3 coding DNA: TGCGCCAGCAGCTTGGTTAATCGGGGGATCGGCACCGGGGAGCTGTTTTTT. The chain combines TRBV5-1 with TRBJ2-2; D might be TRBD2 (6 bases). V lost 0 bases to trimming and J lost 4 bases, with 16 bases between them. The germline CDR1 and CDR2 sequences are SGHRS and YFSETQ. The length of the CDR3 is 17 residues.

The chain is built from TRBV6-1 and TRBJ1-2; 9 nucleotides align to TRBD1. Germline trimming cut 5 bases from V and 4 bases from J; bases unmatched to any gene: 5. The CDR3 sequence is 14 residues long. Germline CDR1 and CDR2: MNHNS and SASEGT. CDR3 DNA: TGTGCCAGCAGTTCCGGGACAGGGCCCTATGGCTACACCTTC. Protein sequence: CASSSGTGPYGYTF.

The CDR3 loop reads CASRGTGTYNEQFF. DNA of the CDR3: TGTGCCAGCAGAGGGACAGGCACCTACAATGAGCAGTTCTTC. J is TRBJ2-1 and V is TRBV9; 8 bases match TRBD1. The CDR3 length is 14 residues. Germline V gene data show CDR1 as SGDLS and CDR2 as YYNGEE. With V trimmed by 5 bases and J by 2 bases, 3 bases remained unmatched. Using reference TRBV9 and TRBJ2-1 for the parts outside the CDR3, the full variable domain is DSGVTQTPKHLITATGQRVTLRCSPRSGDLSVYWYQQSLDQGLQFLIQYYNGEERAKGNILERFSAQQFPDLHSELNLSSLELGDSALYFCASRGTGTYNEQFFGPGTRLTVL.